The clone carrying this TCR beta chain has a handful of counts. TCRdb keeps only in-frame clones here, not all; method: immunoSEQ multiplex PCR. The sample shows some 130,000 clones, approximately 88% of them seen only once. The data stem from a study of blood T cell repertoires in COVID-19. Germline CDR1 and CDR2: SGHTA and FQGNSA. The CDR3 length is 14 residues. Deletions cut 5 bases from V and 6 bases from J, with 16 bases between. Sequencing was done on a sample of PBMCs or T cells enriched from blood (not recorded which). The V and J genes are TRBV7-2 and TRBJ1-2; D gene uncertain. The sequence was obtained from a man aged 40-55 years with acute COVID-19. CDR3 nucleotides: TGTGCCAGCAGCCCCGACTGGAGCAGCGATGGCTACACCTTC. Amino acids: CASSPDWSSDGYTF.